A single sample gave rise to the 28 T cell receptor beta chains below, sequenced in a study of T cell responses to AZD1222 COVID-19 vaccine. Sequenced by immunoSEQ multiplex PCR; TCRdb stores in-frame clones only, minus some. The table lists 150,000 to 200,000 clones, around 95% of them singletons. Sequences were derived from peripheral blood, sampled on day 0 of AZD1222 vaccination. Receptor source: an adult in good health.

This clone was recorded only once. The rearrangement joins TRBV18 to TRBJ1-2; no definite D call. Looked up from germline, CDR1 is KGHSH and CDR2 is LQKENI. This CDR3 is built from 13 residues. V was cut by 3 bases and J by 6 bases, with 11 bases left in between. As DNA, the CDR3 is TGTGCCAGCTCACCCAATGGGTTCGATGGCTACACCTTC. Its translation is CASSPNGFDGYTF.

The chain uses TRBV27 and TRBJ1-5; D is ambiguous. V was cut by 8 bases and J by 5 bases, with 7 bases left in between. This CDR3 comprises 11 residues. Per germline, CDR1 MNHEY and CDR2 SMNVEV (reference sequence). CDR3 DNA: TGTGCCAGCGGTGTTCATCAGCCCCAGCATTTT. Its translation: CASGVHQPQHF.

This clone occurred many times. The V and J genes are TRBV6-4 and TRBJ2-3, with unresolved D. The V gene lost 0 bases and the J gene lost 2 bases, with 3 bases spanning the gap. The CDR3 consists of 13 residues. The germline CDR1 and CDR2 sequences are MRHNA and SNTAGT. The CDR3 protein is CASSDSTTDTQYF. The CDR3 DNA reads TGTGCCAGCAGTGACTCGACCACAGATACGCAGTATTTT.

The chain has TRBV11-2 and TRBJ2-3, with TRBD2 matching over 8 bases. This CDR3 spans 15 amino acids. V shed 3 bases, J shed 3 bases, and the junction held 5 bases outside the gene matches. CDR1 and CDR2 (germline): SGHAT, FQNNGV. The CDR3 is CASSLSGSGTDTQYF. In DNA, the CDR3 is TGTGCCAGCAGCTTGAGCGGGAGTGGGACAGATACGCAGTATTTT. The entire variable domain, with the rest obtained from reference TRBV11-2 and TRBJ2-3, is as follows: EAGVAQSPRYKIIEKRQSVAFWCNPISGHATLYWYQQILGQGPKLLIQFQNNGVVDDSQLPKDRFSAERLKGVDSTLKIQPAKLEDSAVYLCASSLSGSGTDTQYFGPGTRLTVL.

The CDR3 DNA reads TGTGCCAGCAGCCTCATGACTAGCGGGAGCATTACCGGGGAGCTGTTTTTT. Translated: CASSLMTSGSITGELFF. The chain couples TRBV28 to TRBJ2-2, with TRBD2 identical over 12 bases. The CDR3 consists of 17 residues. Germline assignment: CDR1 MDHEN and CDR2 SYDVKM. The J segment lost 5 bases and the V segment lost 6 bases, leaving 10 bases of the junction unmatched.

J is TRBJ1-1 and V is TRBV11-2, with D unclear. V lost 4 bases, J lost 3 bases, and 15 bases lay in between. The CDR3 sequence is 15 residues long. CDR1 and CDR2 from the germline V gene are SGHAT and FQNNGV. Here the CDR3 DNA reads TGTGCCAGCAGCTCCATTTCTGGGCCCCACACTGAAGCTTTCTTT. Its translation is CASSSISGPHTEAFF.

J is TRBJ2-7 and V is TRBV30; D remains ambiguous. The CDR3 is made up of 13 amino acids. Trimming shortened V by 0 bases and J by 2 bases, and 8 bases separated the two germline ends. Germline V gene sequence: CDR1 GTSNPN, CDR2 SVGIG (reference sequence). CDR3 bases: TGTGCCTGGAGTGTGCGGCATCCCTACGAGCAGTACTTC. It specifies CAWSVRHPYEQYF. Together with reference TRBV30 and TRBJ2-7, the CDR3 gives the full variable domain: SQTIHQWPATLVQPVGSPLSLECTVEGTSNPNLYWYRQAAGRGLQLLFYSVGIGQISSEVPQNLSASRPQDRQFILSSKKLLLSDSGFYLCAWSVRHPYEQYFGPGTRLTVT.

The CDR3 DNA is TGCAGCGGGAGGGGATTTACACAGAACACTGAAGCTTTCTTT. Translated, it gives CSGRGFTQNTEAFF. This rearrangement joins TRBV29-1 to TRBJ1-1; maybe TRBD1 (5 bases). The germline V gene encodes CDR1 SQVTM and CDR2 ANQGSEA. The CDR3 runs to 14 residues. V lost 7 bases, J lost 1 base, and 16 bases lay in between.

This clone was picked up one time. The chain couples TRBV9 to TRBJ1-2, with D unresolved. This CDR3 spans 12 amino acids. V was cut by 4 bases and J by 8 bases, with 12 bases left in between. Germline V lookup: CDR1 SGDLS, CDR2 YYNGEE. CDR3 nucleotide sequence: TGTGCCAGCAGCCCAACGGGGTACGGCTACACCTTC. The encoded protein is CASSPTGYGYTF.

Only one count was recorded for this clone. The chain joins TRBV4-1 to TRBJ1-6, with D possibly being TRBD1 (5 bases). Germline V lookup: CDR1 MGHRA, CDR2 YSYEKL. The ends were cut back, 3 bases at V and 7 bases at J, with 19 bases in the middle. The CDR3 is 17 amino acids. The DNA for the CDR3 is TGCGCCAGCAGCCAGATTCTACAGGAGAAGAAGAATTCACCCCTCCACTTT. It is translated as CASSQILQEKKNSPLHF.

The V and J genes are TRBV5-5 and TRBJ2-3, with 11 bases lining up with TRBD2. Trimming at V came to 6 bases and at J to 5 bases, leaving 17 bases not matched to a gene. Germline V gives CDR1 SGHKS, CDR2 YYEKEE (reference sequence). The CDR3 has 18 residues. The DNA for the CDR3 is TGTGCCAGCACCCCGCGGGGGCTAGCGGGAGGCCGGGGAGATACGCAGTATTTT. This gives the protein CASTPRGLAGGRGDTQYF.

The CDR3 protein is CASSPRRPVQSGNTIYF. CDR3 bases: TGCGCCAGCAGCCCACGACGGCCGGTTCAATCTGGAAACACCATATATTTT. This chain links TRBV4-1 with TRBJ1-3; D remains unclear. This CDR3 has 17 residues. The germline V gene encodes CDR1 MGHRA and CDR2 YSYEKL. The V end lost 4 bases, the J end lost 1 base, and 17 bases lay between the germline ends.

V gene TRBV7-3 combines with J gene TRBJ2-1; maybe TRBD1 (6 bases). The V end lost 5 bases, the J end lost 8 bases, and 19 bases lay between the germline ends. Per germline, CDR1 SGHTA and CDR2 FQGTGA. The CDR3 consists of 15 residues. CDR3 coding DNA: TGTGCCAGCAGCCTCAGGGGCCCCGAAAGCGATGAGCAGTTCTTC. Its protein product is CASSLRGPESDEQFF.

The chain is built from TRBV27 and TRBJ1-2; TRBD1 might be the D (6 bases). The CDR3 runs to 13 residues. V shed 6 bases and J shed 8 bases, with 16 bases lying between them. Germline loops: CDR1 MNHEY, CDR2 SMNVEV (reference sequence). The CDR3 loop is CASRLQGSRGYTF. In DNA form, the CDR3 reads TGTGCCAGCAGACTCCAGGGGAGTCGAGGCTACACCTTC.

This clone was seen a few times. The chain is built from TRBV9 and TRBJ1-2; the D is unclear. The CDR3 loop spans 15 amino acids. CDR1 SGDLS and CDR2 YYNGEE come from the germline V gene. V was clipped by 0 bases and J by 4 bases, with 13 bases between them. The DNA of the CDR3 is TGTGCCAGCAGCGTAGGTCCGATTATATCCTATGGCTACACCTTC. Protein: CASSVGPIISYGYTF.

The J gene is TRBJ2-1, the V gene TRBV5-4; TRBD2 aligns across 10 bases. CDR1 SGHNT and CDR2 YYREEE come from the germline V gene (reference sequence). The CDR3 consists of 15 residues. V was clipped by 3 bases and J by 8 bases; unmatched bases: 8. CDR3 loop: CASSSAGGPVDEQFF. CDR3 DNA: TGTGCCAGCAGCTCAGCGGGAGGGCCAGTCGATGAGCAGTTCTTC.

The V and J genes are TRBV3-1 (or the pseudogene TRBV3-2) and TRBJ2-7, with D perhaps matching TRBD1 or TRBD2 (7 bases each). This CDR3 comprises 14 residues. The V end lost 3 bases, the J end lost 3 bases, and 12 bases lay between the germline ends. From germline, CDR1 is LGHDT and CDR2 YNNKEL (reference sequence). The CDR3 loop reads CASSHDREGYEQYF. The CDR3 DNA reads TGTGCCAGCAGCCATGACAGGGAGGGCTACGAGCAGTACTTC.

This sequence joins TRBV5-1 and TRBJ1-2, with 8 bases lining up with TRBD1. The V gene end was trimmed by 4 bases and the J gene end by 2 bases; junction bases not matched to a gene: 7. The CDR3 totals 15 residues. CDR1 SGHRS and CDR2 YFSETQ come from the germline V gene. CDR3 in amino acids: CASSLMTGANYGYTF. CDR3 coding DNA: TGCGCCAGCAGCCTAATGACAGGGGCGAACTATGGCTACACCTTC.

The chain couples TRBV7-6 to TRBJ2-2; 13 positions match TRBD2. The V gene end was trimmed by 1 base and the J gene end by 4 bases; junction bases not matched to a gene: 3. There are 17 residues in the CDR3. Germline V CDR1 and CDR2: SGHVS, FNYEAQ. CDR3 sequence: CASSLGTSGSGTGELFF. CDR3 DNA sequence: TGTGCCAGCAGCTTAGGGACTAGCGGGAGTGGCACCGGGGAGCTGTTTTTT.

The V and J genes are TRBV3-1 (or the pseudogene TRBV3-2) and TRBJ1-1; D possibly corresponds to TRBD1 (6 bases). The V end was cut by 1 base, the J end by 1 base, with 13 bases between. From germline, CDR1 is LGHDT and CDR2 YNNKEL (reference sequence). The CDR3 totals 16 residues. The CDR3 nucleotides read TGTGCCAGCAGCCAAGGGCCCCCAGGGGCGAACACTGAAGCTTTCTTT. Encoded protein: CASSQGPPGANTEAFF.

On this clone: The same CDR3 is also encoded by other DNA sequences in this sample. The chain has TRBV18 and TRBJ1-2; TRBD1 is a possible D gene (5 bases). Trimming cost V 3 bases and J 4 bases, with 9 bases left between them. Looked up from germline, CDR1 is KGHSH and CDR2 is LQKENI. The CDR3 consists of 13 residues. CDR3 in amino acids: CASSPDRSYGYTF. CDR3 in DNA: TGTGCCAGCTCACCTGACAGAAGCTATGGCTACACCTTC.

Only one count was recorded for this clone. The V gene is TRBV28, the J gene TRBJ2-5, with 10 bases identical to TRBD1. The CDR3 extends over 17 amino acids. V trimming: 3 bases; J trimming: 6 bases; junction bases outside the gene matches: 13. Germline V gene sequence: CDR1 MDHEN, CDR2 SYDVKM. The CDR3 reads CASSLLVLGTGVKTQYF. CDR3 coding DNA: TGTGCCAGCAGTTTGTTAGTTTTGGGGACAGGGGTAAAGACCCAGTACTTC.

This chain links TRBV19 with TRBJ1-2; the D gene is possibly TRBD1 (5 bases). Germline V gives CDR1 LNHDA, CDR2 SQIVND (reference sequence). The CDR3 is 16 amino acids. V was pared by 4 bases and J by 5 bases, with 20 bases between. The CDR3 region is CASSTTRGLEWYGYTF. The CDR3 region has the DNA TGTGCCAGTAGTACGACGAGGGGTCTGGAATGGTATGGCTACACCTTC.

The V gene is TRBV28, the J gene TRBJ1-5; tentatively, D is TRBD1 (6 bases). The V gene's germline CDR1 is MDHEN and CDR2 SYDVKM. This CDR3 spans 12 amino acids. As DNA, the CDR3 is TGTGCGACTTCAGGGGTTTATCAGCCCCAGCATTTT. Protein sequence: CATSGVYQPQHF.

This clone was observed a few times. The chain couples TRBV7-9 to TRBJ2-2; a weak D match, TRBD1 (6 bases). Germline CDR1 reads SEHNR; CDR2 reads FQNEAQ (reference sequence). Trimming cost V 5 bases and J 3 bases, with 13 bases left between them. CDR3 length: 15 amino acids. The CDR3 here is CASSPGTPDTGELFF. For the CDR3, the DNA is TGTGCCAGCAGCCCCGGGACACCAGACACCGGGGAGCTGTTTTTT.

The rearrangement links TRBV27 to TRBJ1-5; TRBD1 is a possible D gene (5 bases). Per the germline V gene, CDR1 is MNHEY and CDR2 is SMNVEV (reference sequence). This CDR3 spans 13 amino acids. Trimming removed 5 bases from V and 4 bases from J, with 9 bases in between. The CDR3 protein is CASSPWGNQPQHF. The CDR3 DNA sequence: TGTGCCAGCAGTCCCTGGGGGAATCAGCCCCAGCATTTT.

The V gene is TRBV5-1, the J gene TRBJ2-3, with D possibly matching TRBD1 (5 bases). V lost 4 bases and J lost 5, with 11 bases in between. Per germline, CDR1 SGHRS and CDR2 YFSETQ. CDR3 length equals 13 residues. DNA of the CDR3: TGCGCCAGCAGCCGGCAGGGCGGAGATACGCAGTATTTT. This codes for CASSRQGGDTQYF.

The CDR3 nucleotides are TGTGCCAGCTCACCGGACAGGGGGGACTATGGCTACACCTTC. This gives the protein CASSPDRGDYGYTF. V is TRBV18 and J is TRBJ1-2; TRBD1 matches at 10 bases. V was clipped by 3 bases and J by 3 bases; unmatched bases: 1. The CDR3 contains 14 residues. Germline V gene lookup returns CDR1 KGHSH and CDR2 LQKENI.